This T cell receptor beta chain derives from a study of blood T cell repertoires in COVID-19. Study-wide context: T cells, B-cell-depleted T cells, or PBMCs provided the cDNA or gDNA that served as material.

Trimming pared 2 bases from V and 7 bases from J, leaving 11 bases between. Germline V gene lookup returns CDR1 SGHTA and CDR2 FQGNSA. The CDR3 sequence is 13 residues long. Assay used: immunoSEQ multiplex PCR; TCRdb lists only in-frame clones, some missing. The data show about 220,000 clones, with 80% to 85% seen just once and roughly 2.4% held by the top ten. The chain joins TRBV7-2 to TRBJ1-2; D may be TRBD1 (6 bases). The sample was peripheral blood. This clonotype was obtained from a woman in her sixties with acute or convalescent COVID-19. The CDR3 loop reads CASSLQGSVGYTF. The CDR3 DNA is TGTGCCAGCAGCTTACAGGGGTCAGTTGGCTACACCTTC.